These T cell receptor beta chains were read from a single sample in a study of shared clonotypes between healthy human individuals. The data were produced by immunoSEQ multiplex PCR, yet TCRdb's version contains in-frame clones alone and is incomplete. The data hold 2 million to 2.5 million clones, with over 90% observed a single time. The sequenced sample consisted of naive CD4+ T cells from PBMCs. The receptors were gathered from a man between 18 and 35 years old in good health. Some clones in this sample may be carry-over from other donors' samples. CDR3s include the opening cysteine and the closing phenylalanine or tryptophan. A D gene is named only where the DNA matches it firmly. The size of a clone is reported for some rows only, either as once, few or many, or as a class for expanded clones.

>TRBJ1-1|NA|NA|14|TRBV28
TGTGCCAGCAGTTTATCTGGGGGAGGGGTCTTGGCTTTCTTT
CASSLSGGGVLAFF
>TRBJ2-3|NA|TRBD2|17|TRBV27
TGTGCCAGCAGTTCCAATGGCGGACTAGCGGGCGGGGATACGCAGTATTTT
CASSSNGGLAGGDTQYF
>TRBJ2-5|once|NA|12|TRBV6-1
TGTGCCAGCAGTGAGCCGAGGGAGACCCAGTACTTC
CASSEPRETQYF
>TRBJ2-1|NA|TRBD2|11|TRBV29-1
TGCAGCGTCGCGGGGGGTAATGAGCAGTTCTTC
CSVAGGNEQFF
>TRBJ1-1|NA|TRBD1|16|TRBV7-9
TGTGCCAGCAGACGGACAGGGGAAAATTTGAACACTGAAGCTTTCTTT
CASRRTGENLNTEAFF
>TRBJ2-1|NA|NA|13|TRBV7-6
TGTGCCAGCAGCTTAGGCGGGGCAGATGAGCAGTTCTTC
CASSLGGADEQFF
>TRBJ1-2|NA|NA|13|TRBV7-2
TGTGCCAGCAGCTCAGACCAGGGTTTAAGCTACACCTTC
CASSSDQGLSYTF
>TRBJ2-1|NA|NA|15|TRBV28
TGTGCCACCCTTCCCATGGCGCAGAACTACAATGAGCAGTTCTTC
CATLPMAQNYNEQFF
>TRBJ1-3|once|TRBD1|15|TRBV5-1
TGCGCCAGCAGCTTAGACAGGGGATCTGGAAACACCATATATTTT
CASSLDRGSGNTIYF
>TRBJ2-7|NA|NA|14|TRBV15
TGTGCCTCATCTCAGGCGGCCCCCTCCTACGAGCAGTACTTC
CASSQAAPSYEQYF
>TRBJ1-1|NA|NA|15|TRBV7-2
TGTGCCAGCAGCTGGCTGGGGGGCGCGTATTCTGAAGCTTTCTTT
CASSWLGGAYSEAFF
>TRBJ2-4|NA|NA|12|TRBV7-9
TGTGCCAGCACCTCCTTGGGGGACATTCAGTACTTC
CASTSLGDIQYF